The 25 T cell receptor beta chains below were found in one sample sequenced in a study of beta chain features in type 1 diabetes. Isolated RNA was reverse transcribed in full, so expressed TCRB transcripts were sequenced. The assay was immunoSEQ multiplex PCR, and TCRdb's table has in-frame clones only and misses some. The repertoire has about 150,000 clones, about a tenth of them found once; the top ten carry 0.68%. Sequencing used central memory CD4+ T cells from blood. The receptors derive from a man between 18 and 35 years old in good health.

This clone was seen a handful of times. In DNA form, the CDR3 reads TGTGCCAGCAGCTTTGGTAGCCGAGCTTCTGGGGCCAACGTCCTGACTTTC. Translating it yields CASSFGSRASGANVLTF. V and J are TRBV11-2 and TRBJ2-6; D is unclear. This CDR3 spans 17 amino acids. CDR1 is SGHAT and CDR2 is FQNNGV in the germline V gene. V lost 3 bases and J lost 1, with 13 bases in between. Filled out from reference TRBV11-2 and TRBJ2-6, the complete variable domain reads EAGVAQSPRYKIIEKRQSVAFWCNPISGHATLYWYQQILGQGPKLLIQFQNNGVVDDSQLPKDRFSAERLKGVDSTLKIQPAKLEDSAVYLCASSFGSRASGANVLTFGAGSRLTVL.

The chain combines TRBV18 with TRBJ2-7; 11 bases are shared with TRBD2. Germline CDR1 reads KGHSH; CDR2 reads LQKENI. The J segment lost 0 bases and the V segment lost 3 bases, leaving 7 bases of the junction unmatched. The CDR3 length is 17 residues. Here the CDR3 DNA reads TGTGCCAGCTCACCTCTTAGCGGGGGGGGAAGCTCCTACGAGCAGTACTTC. Protein sequence: CASSPLSGGGSSYEQYF.

The genes are TRBV6-5 and TRBJ1-1; 8 bases are a match to TRBD1. The trim removed 4 bases at V and 1 base at J, leaving 5 bases unmatched. The CDR3 contains 15 residues. Germline values: CDR1 MNHEY, CDR2 SVGAGI. CDR3 in DNA: TGTGCCAGCAGTTCCGCCGGGACAGGGAACACTGAAGCTTTCTTT. Translation gives CASSSAGTGNTEAFF.

This chain joins TRBV2 and TRBJ1-4; possible D gene TRBD1, 5 bases. The CDR3 extends over 12 amino acids. Looked up from germline, CDR1 is SNHLY and CDR2 is FYNNEI. The germline V and J ends were trimmed by 7 bases and 8 bases, with 11 bases remaining between them. CDR3 sequence reads: CASTKGVEKLFF. The CDR3, as DNA: TGTGCCAGCACCAAAGGGGTCGAAAAACTGTTTTTT.

Concerning this clone itself: A read error may produce the germline difference seen at one junction end. V gene TRBV6-1 combines with J gene TRBJ1-2; D uncertain. Germline CDR1 MNHNS, CDR2 SASEGT. The CDR3 covers 14 residues. The DNA of the CDR3 is TGTACCAGCAGTGAAGTTCCTCAGGACTCTGGCTACACCTTC. Protein sequence: CTSSEVPQDSGYTF.

The DNA of the CDR3 is TGTGCCAGCAGCTTGGATAGCTCCTATAATTCACCCCTCCACTTT. It codes for CASSLDSSYNSPLHF. The rearrangement uses TRBV5-4 and TRBJ1-6; D is unresolved. Germline V gene data show CDR1 as SGHNT and CDR2 as YYREEE (reference sequence). The CDR3 runs 15 residues. Deletions cut 0 bases from V and 0 bases from J, with 4 bases between.

This clone was picked up many times. The chain uses TRBV10-3 and TRBJ2-1; 7 nucleotides line up with TRBD2. Germline V gene lookup returns CDR1 ENHRY and CDR2 SYGVKD. CDR3 length equals 17 residues. With 0 bases clipped from V and 6 bases from J, the junction kept 11 bases outside the gene matches. This CDR3 reads CAISESTPGRVSNEQFF. The CDR3 nucleotides read TGTGCCATCAGTGAGTCGACTCCAGGGAGGGTTAGCAATGAGCAGTTCTTC.

This clone was recorded once. The genes are TRBV2 and TRBJ1-2; TRBD1 matches at 7 bases. Per the germline V gene, CDR1 is SNHLY and CDR2 is FYNNEI. V gave up 8 bases and J gave up 0 bases; unmatched junction bases: 9. CDR3 length equals 15 residues. CDR3 in amino acids: CASGQGDPSNYGYTF. In DNA, the CDR3 is TGTGCCAGCGGGCAGGGGGACCCCTCTAACTATGGCTACACCTTC.

Only a few counts were recorded for this clone. The CDR3 DNA sequence: TGTGCCTGGAGTGTCGGGCTAGCGGGGGGCACTTACAATGAGCAGTTCTTC. Its protein is CAWSVGLAGGTYNEQFF. The rearrangement uses TRBV30 and TRBJ2-1; 11 bases map to TRBD2. Germline assignment: CDR1 GTSNPN and CDR2 SVGIG (reference sequence). Germline trimming cut 0 bases from V and 4 bases from J; bases unmatched to any gene: 8. The CDR3 runs 17 residues.

The chain couples TRBV9 to TRBJ1-4, with 10 bases aligning to TRBD1. The CDR3 length is 17 residues. Germline V gene lookup returns CDR1 SGDLS and CDR2 YYNGEE. V dropped 4 bases and J dropped 3; count of bases not matched to a gene: 9. CDR3 region: CASSIQTGGFANEKLFF. CDR3 nucleotides: TGTGCCAGCAGCATCCAGACAGGGGGCTTTGCTAATGAAAAACTGTTTTTT.

The chain combines TRBV7-9 with TRBJ1-3; perhaps TRBD1 as D (5 bases). The CDR3 runs to 16 residues. Per germline, CDR1 SEHNR and CDR2 FQNEAQ (reference sequence). V lost 5 bases, J lost 4 bases, and 18 bases lay in between. The CDR3 sequence is CASSAGTSRKGNTIYF. The CDR3 bases are TGTGCCAGCAGCGCCGGGACTTCCCGTAAGGGAAACACCATATATTTT.

J is TRBJ1-2 and V is TRBV20-1; D unclear. The CDR3 length is 11 residues. Trimming removed 3 bases at V and 6 bases at J, with 8 bases between. Germline loops: CDR1 DFQATT, CDR2 SNEGSKA (reference sequence). CDR3 sequence reads: CSASFLHGYTF. In nucleotides, the CDR3 is TGCAGTGCTAGTTTCCTCCATGGCTACACCTTC.

The V gene is TRBV7-3, the J gene TRBJ2-7; the match to TRBD1 covers 7 bases. CDR1 is SGHTA and CDR2 is FQGTGA in the germline V gene. Losses at the gene ends were 2 bases for V and 2 bases for J; bases not matched to a gene: 0. This CDR3 has 13 residues. CDR3: CASSLQGAYEQYF. CDR3 sequence (DNA): TGTGCCAGCAGCTTACAGGGGGCCTACGAGCAGTACTTC.

This chain joins TRBV14 and TRBJ2-3, with 8 bases identical to TRBD2. J was trimmed by 5 bases and V by 3 bases; bases with no gene match: 1. The CDR3 totals 13 residues. The germline CDR1 and CDR2 sequences are SGHDN and FVKESK. The CDR3 is CASSHSGGDTQYF. CDR3 bases: TGTGCCAGCAGCCACAGCGGGGGAGATACGCAGTATTTT.

This chain connects TRBV7-9 to TRBJ2-5; 8 bases are a match to TRBD1. This CDR3 has 17 residues. The germline V gene has CDR1 SEHNR and CDR2 FQNEAQ (reference sequence). The V segment lost 5 bases and the J segment 3 bases; nucleotides outside the gene matches: 14. CDR3 loop: CASSRDRRGTFKETQYF. The CDR3 DNA reads TGTGCCAGCAGCCGGGACAGGCGCGGAACCTTCAAAGAGACCCAGTACTTC.

This clone has a count of ten or more. Other nucleotide sequences from this sample produce the same CDR3. The V call is TRBV10-3, the J call TRBJ1-6; 8 bases are shared with TRBD1. The CDR3 is made up of 14 amino acids. V gave up 5 bases and J gave up 7 bases; unmatched junction bases: 4. Germline V gene sequence: CDR1 ENHRY, CDR2 SYGVKD. The CDR3 loop is CAISLDRANSPLHF. CDR3 nucleotide sequence: TGTGCCATCAGTCTGGACAGGGCCAATTCACCCCTCCACTTT.

This clone turned up a few times. V and J are TRBV7-8 and TRBJ2-5; 10 nucleotides align to TRBD1. The CDR3 is 17 residues long. Germline trimming cut 3 bases from V and 2 bases from J; bases unmatched to any gene: 9. Germline values: CDR1 SGHVS, CDR2 FQNEAQ. CDR3 DNA sequence: TGTGCCAGCAGCTTCCCGACCGGGACAGGGGTTCAAGAGACCCAGTACTTC. It codes for CASSFPTGTGVQETQYF.

This chain uses TRBV7-9 with TRBJ2-7, with D possibly being TRBD1 (5 bases). The CDR3 totals 14 residues. Per the germline V gene, CDR1 is SEHNR and CDR2 is FQNEAQ (reference sequence). The ends were cut back, 5 bases at V and 6 bases at J, with 17 bases in the middle. The DNA of the CDR3 is TGTGCCAGCAGCCCCCCGAAGGACACGGTCGAGCAGTACTTC. It translates to CASSPPKDTVEQYF.

The chain recombines TRBV6-1 with TRBJ1-4, with unresolved D. Germline V CDR1 and CDR2: MNHNS, SASEGT. The CDR3 is made up of 14 amino acids. Trimming took 10 bases from V and 8 from J, leaving 20 bases between them. For the CDR3, the DNA is TGTGCCACTCGTGATAACTACCGAGGGGAAAAACTGTTTTTT. Protein sequence: CATRDNYRGEKLFF.

This clone was picked up many times. The J gene is TRBJ2-6, the V gene TRBV11-2; unclear D gene. Germline assignment: CDR1 SGHAT and CDR2 FQNNGV. This CDR3 contains 16 residues. V was pared by 5 bases and J by 1 base, with 12 bases between. CDR3 DNA sequence: TGTGCCAGCAGCAATTCGCGTATTTCTGGGGCCAACGTCCTGACTTTC. Its translation is CASSNSRISGANVLTF. The full variable domain, in which reference TRBV11-2 and TRBJ2-6 provide the parts outside the CDR3, is EAGVAQSPRYKIIEKRQSVAFWCNPISGHATLYWYQQILGQGPKLLIQFQNNGVVDDSQLPKDRFSAERLKGVDSTLKIQPAKLEDSAVYLCASSNSRISGANVLTFGAGSRLTVL.

The sample holds a few counts of this clone. The chain carries TRBV7-2 and TRBJ1-5; D unresolved. The CDR3 spans 13 residues. Trimming shortened V by 5 bases and J by 2 bases, and 7 bases separated the two germline ends. Germline CDR1 is SGHTA and CDR2 is FQGNSA. CDR3 in amino acids: CASSPNGNQPQHF. CDR3 coding DNA: TGTGCCAGCAGCCCCAATGGCAATCAGCCCCAGCATTTT. Full variable domain (rest looked up from reference TRBV7-2 and TRBJ1-5): GAGVSQSPSNKVTEKGKDVELRCDPISGHTALYWYRQSLGQGLEFLIYFQGNSAPDKSGLPSDRFSAERTGGSVSTLTIQRTQQEDSAVYLCASSPNGNQPQHFGDGTRLSIL.

Ten or more counts support this clone. The chain combines TRBV4-2 with TRBJ2-3; D uncertain. CDR1 is LGHNA, CDR2 YNFKEQ, per germline. The CDR3 totals 14 residues. The V gene lost 2 bases and the J gene lost 3 bases, with 9 bases spanning the gap. The chain's CDR3 is CASSQSDSTDTQYF. CDR3 nucleotide sequence: TGTGCCAGCAGCCAAAGTGACTCGACAGATACGCAGTATTTT.

This clone was picked up a small number of times. The genes are TRBV11-2 and TRBJ2-6; D might be TRBD2 (5 bases). This CDR3 has 17 amino acids. V lost 2 bases to trimming and J lost 0 bases, with 11 bases between them. The germline V gene encodes CDR1 SGHAT and CDR2 FQNNGV. The CDR3 sequence: CASSLPSFVSGANVLTF. DNA for the CDR3: TGTGCCAGCAGCTTACCTAGCTTTGTCTCTGGGGCCAACGTCCTGACTTTC. The full variable domain, in which reference TRBV11-2 and TRBJ2-6 provide the parts outside the CDR3, is EAGVAQSPRYKIIEKRQSVAFWCNPISGHATLYWYQQILGQGPKLLIQFQNNGVVDDSQLPKDRFSAERLKGVDSTLKIQPAKLEDSAVYLCASSLPSFVSGANVLTFGAGSRLTVL.

This sequence joins TRBV7-2 and TRBJ2-7; 8 bases map to TRBD2. V shed 3 bases, J shed 3 bases, and the junction held 7 bases outside the gene matches. The CDR3 loop spans 15 amino acids. In germline, CDR1 is SGHTA, CDR2 FQGNSA. The CDR3 DNA reads TGTGCCAGCAGCTTGAGCGGGGGCGTTCTCTACGAGCAGTACTTC. Its protein is CASSLSGGVLYEQYF.

This clone was detected many times. The chain couples TRBV7-2 to TRBJ2-1; D gene unclear. The V and J ends lost 4 bases and 6 bases respectively, with 13 bases between them. The CDR3 length is 14 residues. Germline assignment: CDR1 SGHTA and CDR2 FQGNSA. DNA of the CDR3: TGTGCCAGCAGCTCCGGCGACTCAGTCAATGAGCAGTTCTTC. It specifies CASSSGDSVNEQFF. Combining the CDR3 with reference TRBV7-2 and TRBJ2-1 gives the whole variable domain GAGVSQSPSNKVTEKGKDVELRCDPISGHTALYWYRQSLGQGLEFLIYFQGNSAPDKSGLPSDRFSAERTGGSVSTLTIQRTQQEDSAVYLCASSSGDSVNEQFFGPGTRLTVL.